The 8 T cell receptor beta chains listed next were all sequenced from one sample in a study of control samples from healthy donors and cancer patients. Assay: immunoSEQ multiplex PCR; the TCRdb copy retains only in-frame clones and omits some. The sample gives about 130,000 clones, 90% to 95% of which show up once; over 12% is in the top ten. The sample taken for sequencing was PBMCs. The source is a man aged 60 to 75 with colorectal cancer.

The V gene is TRBV7-2, the J gene TRBJ1-6; D is perhaps TRBD1 (5 bases). The CDR3 contains 17 residues. CDR1 and CDR2 (germline): SGHTA, FQGNSA. V gave up 6 bases and J gave up 2 bases, with 17 bases separating them. CDR3 in DNA: TGTGCCAGCAGTCGGGGGGAAGGTCTTGCCTATAATTCACCCCTCCACTTT. Translating it yields CASSRGEGLAYNSPLHF.

The CDR3: CASTGQGAGEQYF. The CDR3, as DNA: TGTGCCAGCACCGGACAGGGGGCTGGCGAGCAGTACTTC. This chain links TRBV2 with TRBJ2-7; 11 nucleotides agree with TRBD1. V lost 7 bases and J lost 6; bases outside the gene matches: 5. This CDR3 comprises 13 residues. CDR1 and CDR2 from the germline V gene are SNHLY and FYNNEI.

The chain uses TRBV10-3 and TRBJ2-5; D call uncertain. From germline, CDR1 is ENHRY and CDR2 SYGVKD. CDR3 length: 12 residues. V was cut by 0 bases and J by 5 bases, with 4 bases left in between. The CDR3 region is CAISESMETQYF. The CDR3 DNA reads as TGTGCCATCAGTGAGTCTATGGAGACCCAGTACTTC.

This clone occurred once. The chain links TRBV7-2 to TRBJ2-7, with D possibly TRBD2 on 6 matching bases. Germline V gene lookup returns CDR1 SGHTA and CDR2 FQGNSA. This CDR3 has 13 residues. V shed 2 bases and J shed 2 bases, with 7 bases lying between them. The CDR3 sequence is CASSLRGTYEQYF. DNA for the CDR3: TGTGCCAGCAGCTTACGGGGGACCTACGAGCAGTACTTC.

This clone was detected only once. The chain is built from TRBV2 and TRBJ2-6; possible D gene TRBD1, 5 bases. V gave up 2 bases and J gave up 1 base, with 9 bases separating them. The CDR3 is 16 residues long. Germline loops: CDR1 SNHLY, CDR2 FYNNEI. The CDR3 nucleotides are TGTGCCAGCAGTGAATCAGGGTGGTCTGGGGCCAACGTCCTGACTTTC. Translating gives CASSESGWSGANVLTF. Full variable domain (rest looked up from reference TRBV2 and TRBJ2-6): EPEVTQTPSHQVTQMGQEVILRCVPISNHLYFYWYRQILGQKVEFLVSFYNNEISEKSEIFDDQFSVERPDGSNFTLKIRSTKLEDSAMYFCASSESGWSGANVLTFGAGSRLTVL.

The chain links TRBV3-1 (or the pseudogene TRBV3-2) to TRBJ1-1, with TRBD1 identical over 8 bases. Germline CDR1 reads LGHDT; CDR2 reads YNNKEL (reference sequence). CDR3 length: 14 residues. The trim removed 7 bases at V and 2 bases at J, leaving 6 bases unmatched. The CDR3 here is CASTPGGSNTEAFF. The CDR3 bases are TGTGCCAGCACCCCAGGGGGCTCTAACACTGAAGCTTTCTTT.

The rearrangement joins TRBV3-1 (or the pseudogene TRBV3-2) to TRBJ1-4; no clear D gene. The CDR3 totals 14 residues. Trimming pared 1 base from V and 5 bases from J, leaving 8 bases between. Germline CDR1 is LGHDT and CDR2 is YNNKEL (reference sequence). The CDR3 spells CASSQVQQNEKLFF. CDR3 DNA sequence: TGTGCCAGCAGCCAAGTACAGCAAAATGAAAAACTGTTTTTT.

This CDR3 reads CATSSHLAGSYNEQFF. The CDR3 coding sequence is TGTGCCACCAGCAGCCACCTGGCTGGCTCCTACAATGAGCAGTTCTTC. V gene TRBV15 combines with J gene TRBJ2-1, with D unclear. V lost 3 bases and J lost 0, with 12 bases in between. Per the germline V gene, CDR1 is LNHNV and CDR2 is YYDKDF (reference sequence). This CDR3 comprises 16 residues.